This is a list of T cell receptor beta chains from one sample in a study of T cell changes during pregnancy in multiple sclerosis. Measured with immunoSEQ multiplex PCR; TCRdb has only the in-frame clones, and not every one. The data contain 80,000 to 130,000 clones, roughly 93% of them singletons. The material sequenced was peripheral blood, taken before pregnancy. Receptors originate from a female donor with multiple sclerosis, enrolled in a pregnancy study. Each CDR3 is given with its conserved first and last residue.

v_call	j_call	cdr3_aa
TRBV30	TRBJ2-3	CAWTAGDTQYF
TRBV19	TRBJ1-5	CASSSMYQPQHF
TRBV5-1	TRBJ2-7	CASRLRTSSYEQYF
TRBV2	TRBJ1-5	CASSEPGQGNQPQHF
TRBV28	TRBJ1-4	CASRGQGQGKLFF
TRBV5-6	TRBJ1-1	CASSLGGVMMNTEAFF
TRBV15	TRBJ1-2	CATSRSSNYGYTF
TRBV4-1	TRBJ2-2	CASSQGSGANTGELFF
TRBV7-8	TRBJ1-3	CASRQGLSGNTIYF
TRBV27	TRBJ2-1	CASQGDADEQFF
TRBV19	TRBJ2-1	CASSLSGSLNEQFF
TRBV4-1	TRBJ2-7	CASSRTYSGRAAYEQYF
TRBV11-2	TRBJ2-7	CASSLVTQGAHEQYF
TRBV7-8	TRBJ1-3	CASSFGYRGPYSGNTIYF
TRBV19	TRBJ2-7	CASSIRQGGNYEQYF
TRBV6-4	TRBJ1-1	CASSLGVNTEAFF
TRBV4-2	TRBJ2-1	CASSQDWRGYSYNEQFF
TRBV4-3	TRBJ2-5	CASSQDLRGGRETQYF
TRBV18	TRBJ2-1	CASSPPTGGDVYNEQFF
TRBV18	TRBJ1-5	CASSPGTGGNQPQHF
TRBV27	TRBJ2-7	CASSPLSTSSYEQYF
TRBV2	TRBJ1-2	CASNFKGDGYGYTF
TRBV10-3	TRBJ2-7	CAISESKRESLEQYF
TRBV6-1	TRBJ1-5	CASSEARGYQPQHF
TRBV29-1	TRBJ1-1	CSVKRDRNTEAFF
TRBV5-6	TRBJ1-5	CASSLGIGLNQPQHF
TRBV9	TRBJ1-1	CASSVRPTANTEAFF
TRBV5-4	TRBJ2-7	CASSSQTSGSYEQYF
TRBV23-1	TRBJ2-5	CASSQWWRGGETQYF
TRBV2	TRBJ1-2	CASSERGSSYGYTF
TRBV30	TRBJ2-2	CASNGGGGNTGELFF
TRBV30	TRBJ2-7	CAWDSSGSLTGQYF
TRBV30	TRBJ1-3	CAGTDRLGNTIYF
TRBV27	TRBJ2-4	CASSRGRHEKSKNIQYF
TRBV7-9	TRBJ2-7	CASTPDSPYEQYF
TRBV27	TRBJ1-1	CASSRDIMNTEAFF
TRBV6-1	TRBJ1-1	CASSLTYRGPEAFF
TRBV6-6	TRBJ1-2	CASSYSKQASYGYTF
TRBV7-9	TRBJ2-1	CASFAGGRVNEQFF
TRBV21-1	TRBJ1-1	CASSKARGQKNMNTEAFF
TRBV6-6	TRBJ2-7	CASSPGTGGSYEQYF
TRBV2	TRBJ1-5	CASSEGLYSNQPQHF
TRBV27	TRBJ2-7	CASSSLGLLLGEQYF
TRBV13	TRBJ2-7	CASSNSAGDYEQYF
TRBV5-1	TRBJ2-3	CASSLGTGVRRDTQYF
TRBV27	TRBJ2-1	CASSLVQGARNEQFF
TRBV27	TRBJ1-5	CASSYQGSQPQHF
TRBV7-6	TRBJ2-7	CASSSGLAGDGSYEQYF
TRBV6-1	TRBJ2-7	CASRTGTGNWEQYF
TRBV15	TRBJ2-5	CATSRVGTAGETQYF
TRBV9	TRBJ1-1	CASSVGQVYTEAFF
TRBV5-4	TRBJ1-2	CASSLAGQQAIGYTF
TRBV29-1	TRBJ1-1	CSVEFAGAMNTEAFF
TRBV27	TRBJ2-7	CASQTGMDREQYF
TRBV29-1	TRBJ2-7	CSVHSGSPYEQYF
TRBV29-1	TRBJ2-3	CSVDQLGTDTQYF
TRBV5-8	TRBJ2-3	CASSLAQGGTDTQYF
TRBV6-5	TRBJ2-3	CASSLAGANTDTQYF
TRBV11-2	TRBJ1-1	CASSPGQQVPEAFF